This T cell receptor (beta chain) is drawn from a study of cytomegalovirus exposure and HLA in healthy donors. Assay: immunoSEQ multiplex PCR; the TCRdb copy retains only in-frame clones and omits some. The data contain fewer than 200,000 clones, roughly 85% of them singletons. Only a few counts were recorded for this clone. The TCR sequence derives from a man younger than 35 in good health and CMV-seropositive. Material: PBMCs.

The CDR3 spells CAWSVAGLQGYTF. The CDR3 bases are TGTGCCTGGAGTGTAGCGGGACTCCAAGGCTACACCTTC. This chain joins TRBV30 and TRBJ1-2; tentative D call: TRBD1 (5 bases). Germline values: CDR1 GTSNPN, CDR2 SVGIG (reference sequence). Deletions cut 0 bases from V and 8 bases from J, with 13 bases between. There are 13 residues in the CDR3. The entire variable domain, with the rest obtained from reference TRBV30 and TRBJ1-2, is as follows: SQTIHQWPATLVQPVGSPLSLECTVEGTSNPNLYWYRQAAGRGLQLLFYSVGIGQISSEVPQNLSASRPQDRQFILSSKKLLLSDSGFYLCAWSVAGLQGYTFGSGTRLTVV.